What follows are 27 T cell receptor beta chains derived from one specimen sequenced in a study of metastatic and nonmetastatic thyroid tumors. TCRdb re-called the PCR reads via MiXCR. The table shows around 61,000 clones, with 25% to 30% occurring only once. Treatment of any kind had been given to no patient before thyroid surgery. Sequencing was performed on blood. These receptor sequences come from a female donor with papillary thyroid cancer or a benign thyroid nodule (not recorded which). Some clones in this sample may be carry-over from other donors' samples.

The chain employs TRBV11-2 and TRBJ2-1; 7 bases match TRBD2. This CDR3 contains 15 residues. From germline, CDR1 is SGHAT and CDR2 FQNNGV. With 4 bases clipped from V and 3 bases from J, the junction kept 6 bases outside the gene matches. The CDR3, as DNA: TGTGCCAGCAGCTCACAGCGGGAAGACTACAATGAGCAGTTCTTC. Amino acids: CASSSQREDYNEQFF.

The chain uses TRBV7-2 and TRBJ2-7, with D hard to call. Trimming shortened V by 1 base and J by 0 bases, and 4 bases separated the two germline ends. The germline CDR1 and CDR2 sequences are SGHTA and FQGNSA. The CDR3 is 13 residues long. The DNA of the CDR3 is TGTGCCAGCAGCTTAGACAGCTCCTACGAGCAGTACTTC. Residues: CASSLDSSYEQYF.

The rearrangement joins TRBV28 to TRBJ1-3; no definite D call. V dropped 5 bases and J dropped 3 bases, with 11 bases sitting between them. The CDR3 spans 14 residues. Per germline, CDR1 MDHEN and CDR2 SYDVKM. CDR3 DNA: TGTGCCAGCAGTCCTCACCTTGTTGGAAACACCATATATTTT. It codes for CASSPHLVGNTIYF.

The chain employs TRBV4-1 and TRBJ1-2; D gene ambiguous. The V end lost 1 base, the J end lost 4 bases, and 7 bases lay between the germline ends. Germline assignment: CDR1 MGHRA and CDR2 YSYEKL. The CDR3 consists of 13 residues. The CDR3 loop is CASSQGSVYGYTF. The CDR3 DNA sequence: TGCGCCAGCAGCCAAGGTTCAGTCTATGGCTACACCTTC.

This clone has more than one count but fewer than ten. The V call is TRBV15, the J call TRBJ2-7; the match to TRBD1 covers 8 bases. Per germline, CDR1 LNHNV and CDR2 YYDKDF (reference sequence). This CDR3 has 14 residues. J gave up 1 base and V 5 bases, and 4 bases lay outside the gene matches. The DNA of the CDR3 is TGTGCCACCAGCGTCGACAGGGGTTCCTACGAGCAGTACTTC. Residues: CATSVDRGSYEQYF.

The chain uses TRBV11-2 and TRBJ2-3, with a possible D match to TRBD1 (6 bases). V shed 4 bases and J shed 0 bases, with 17 bases lying between them. The CDR3 contains 17 residues. Germline V gives CDR1 SGHAT, CDR2 FQNNGV. The DNA of the CDR3 is TGTGCCAGCAGCTCCCCCCGTGGGGGCCCCAGCACAGATACGCAGTATTTT. It specifies CASSSPRGGPSTDTQYF.

This clone was observed a handful of times. The chain employs TRBV2 and TRBJ2-1, with a tentative D call TRBD2 (5 bases). Deletions cut 7 bases from V and 6 bases from J, with 13 bases between. The germline V gene has CDR1 SNHLY and CDR2 FYNNEI. The CDR3 extends over 13 amino acids. CDR3 nucleotide sequence: TGTGCCAGCACGGTCCTAGCCACCAATGAGCAGTTCTTC. Its translation is CASTVLATNEQFF.

V is TRBV28 and J is TRBJ1-1, with unresolved D. The V and J ends lost 4 bases and 3 bases respectively, with 6 bases between them. The CDR3 extends over 12 amino acids. Germline CDR1 MDHEN, CDR2 SYDVKM. The CDR3 reads CASSSSDTEAFF. CDR3 DNA: TGTGCCAGCAGTTCCTCTGACACTGAAGCTTTCTTT.

This clone was seen more than once but under ten times. The chain links TRBV6-1 to TRBJ1-5; possibly TRBD1 for D (6 bases). This CDR3 is 15 amino acids long. CDR1 and CDR2 from the germline V gene are MNHNS and SASEGT. V was clipped by 6 bases and J by 3 bases, with 15 bases between them. CDR3 amino acids: CASREGGRNNQPQHF. The CDR3 nucleotides are TGTGCCAGCAGAGAGGGGGGGAGGAACAATCAGCCCCAGCATTTT.

The gene calls are TRBV11-1 and TRBJ2-3; TRBD2 aligns across 10 bases. With 7 bases clipped from V and 3 bases from J, the junction kept 13 bases outside the gene matches. Germline assignment: CDR1 SGHAT and CDR2 FQDESV (reference sequence). CDR3 length: 17 residues. DNA for the CDR3: TGTGCCAGCAACATTCTCTTAGGAGCGGGAGGGACAGATACGCAGTATTTT. This translates into CASNILLGAGGTDTQYF.

This clone was recorded a few times. CDR3 amino acids: CASSPTVSGETQYF. The CDR3 coding sequence is TGTGCCAGCAGCCCGACCGTATCCGGAGAGACCCAGTACTTC. The chain joins TRBV5-6 to TRBJ2-5; no clear D. This CDR3 has 14 amino acids. V dropped 4 bases and J dropped 4 bases, with 14 bases sitting between them. Germline V gene data show CDR1 as SGHDT and CDR2 as YYEEEE. Full variable domain (rest looked up from reference TRBV5-6 and TRBJ2-5): DAGVTQSPTHLIKTRGQQVTLRCSPKSGHDTVSWYQQALGQGPQFIFQYYEEEERQRGNFPDRFSGHQFPNYSSELNVNALLLGDSALYLCASSPTVSGETQYFGPGTRLLVL.

V and J are TRBV20-1 and TRBJ2-3, with 7 bases identical to TRBD1. The CDR3 has 15 residues. With V trimmed by 5 bases and J by 3 bases, 11 bases remained unmatched. Germline loops: CDR1 DFQATT, CDR2 SNEGSKA (reference sequence). DNA for the CDR3: TGCAGTGCTCAGACAGGGCTTGGGGTTACAGATACGCAGTATTTT. Residues: CSAQTGLGVTDTQYF.

This clone appeared a few times. The genes are TRBV24-1 and TRBJ2-7, with D possibly TRBD2 on 6 matching bases. The CDR3 consists of 12 residues. Germline V gives CDR1 KGHDR, CDR2 SFDVKD. V was cut by 3 bases and J by 7 bases, with 9 bases left in between. The CDR3 here is CATSDRDSEQYF. In DNA form, the CDR3 reads TGTGCCACCAGTGATAGGGACTCAGAGCAGTACTTC.

This clone was observed a few times. The chain combines TRBV10-3 with TRBJ2-3; 9 nucleotides match TRBD2. The CDR3 has 15 amino acids. V lost 3 bases, J lost 1 base, and 2 bases stayed unmatched. CDR1 is ENHRY and CDR2 is SYGVKD in the germline V gene. CDR3 DNA: TGTGCCATCAGTGACGAGCGGGGGGGCACAGATACGCAGTATTTT. As protein: CAISDERGGTDTQYF.

This clone was observed a handful of times. The J gene is TRBJ2-2, the V gene TRBV6-5; D is unresolved. The CDR3 loop spans 16 amino acids. Germline V gives CDR1 MNHEY, CDR2 SVGAGI. V was pared by 0 bases and J by 0 bases, with 8 bases between. As DNA, the CDR3 is TGTGCCAGCAGTTACTCGATAAGGTCGAACACCGGGGAGCTGTTTTTT. Translation gives CASSYSIRSNTGELFF.

By proportion, this clone is medium-sized. This sample also contains other DNA sequences that code for the same CDR3. The chain is built from TRBV6-2 or TRBV6-3 and TRBJ2-3; D might be TRBD2 (6 bases). The CDR3 length is 14 residues. Germline CDR1 MNHEY, CDR2 SVGEGT. The V gene lost 8 bases and the J gene lost 2 bases, with 14 bases spanning the gap. The chain's CDR3 is CASSKGGPTDTQYF. Here the CDR3 DNA reads TGTGCCAGCTCTAAGGGAGGACCCACAGATACGCAGTATTTT.

This clone was observed a handful of times. Other DNA sequences in this specimen translate into the identical CDR3. The chain has TRBV25-1 and TRBJ1-4; D gene ambiguous. This CDR3 is 15 amino acids long. Germline V CDR1 and CDR2: MGHDK, SYGVNS. The ends were cut back, 1 base at V and 8 bases at J, with 14 bases in the middle. CDR3 amino acids: CASSELTSTEEKLFF. The CDR3, as DNA: TGTGCCAGCAGTGAATTAACGAGCACTGAAGAAAAACTGTTTTTT.

The chain recombines TRBV18 with TRBJ1-2, with a weak D call TRBD1 (5 bases). V was pared by 6 bases and J by 6 bases, with 11 bases between. This CDR3 is 12 amino acids long. CDR1 and CDR2 (germline): KGHSH, LQKENI. CDR3 in DNA: TGTGCCAGCTCGCCCGACAGAAATGGCTACACCTTC. This translates into CASSPDRNGYTF.

This clone was seen repeatedly, ten times or more. This chain joins TRBV2 and TRBJ2-5, with 11 bases matching TRBD1. Germline values: CDR1 SNHLY, CDR2 FYNNEI. Germline trimming cut 5 bases from V and 2 bases from J; bases unmatched to any gene: 4. The CDR3 covers 15 residues. The CDR3 coding sequence is TGTGCCAGCAGTTTGGGGACAGGGGGTCAAGAGACCCAGTACTTC. Protein product: CASSLGTGGQETQYF.

V and J are TRBV11-1 and TRBJ2-1; 10 bases agree with TRBD2. This CDR3 region has 17 residues. V dropped 1 base and J dropped 5; count of bases not matched to a gene: 8. Germline lookup yields CDR1 SGHAT and CDR2 FQDESV (reference sequence). CDR3 DNA: TGTGCCAGCAGCTTAGTTTTGAGTACTAGCGGGGACAATGAGCAGTTCTTC. Translated, it gives CASSLVLSTSGDNEQFF.

This clone was recorded once. This chain links TRBV5-1 with TRBJ1-2, with 8 bases fitting TRBD1. This CDR3 has 16 amino acids. J gave up 4 bases and V 4 bases, and 12 bases lay outside the gene matches. CDR1 is SGHRS, CDR2 YFSETQ, per germline. The CDR3 spells CASSPRSQGASYGYTF. Written as DNA, the CDR3 is TGCGCCAGCAGCCCAAGAAGTCAGGGGGCGAGCTATGGCTACACCTTC.

V is TRBV4-2 and J is TRBJ2-2; D might be TRBD2 (7 bases). In germline, CDR1 is LGHNA, CDR2 YNFKEQ. V gave up 6 bases and J gave up 3 bases, with 14 bases separating them. The length of the CDR3 is 15 residues. CDR3 in amino acids: CASSRGEGDTGELFF. CDR3 nucleotides: TGTGCCAGCAGTCGCGGGGAGGGGGACACCGGGGAGCTGTTTTTT.

The genes are TRBV6-4 and TRBJ2-3, with 7 bases fitting TRBD1. From germline, CDR1 is MRHNA and CDR2 SNTAGT. The CDR3 has 14 amino acids. Trimming at V came to 4 bases and at J to 4 bases, leaving 5 bases not matched to a gene. The chain's CDR3 is CASSGETGSDTQYF. CDR3 sequence (DNA): TGTGCCAGCAGTGGTGAGACAGGGTCAGATACGCAGTATTTT.

This clone was counted a few times. The chain carries TRBV28 and TRBJ2-1; 7 bases agree with TRBD1. Trimming removed 3 bases from V and 4 bases from J; junction bases left unmatched: 3. Germline V gene data show CDR1 as MDHEN and CDR2 as SYDVKM. The CDR3 covers 14 residues. CDR3 region: CASSLGQTYNEQFF. The CDR3 DNA follows: TGTGCCAGCAGTTTGGGACAGACGTACAATGAGCAGTTCTTC.

V usage is TRBV7-3 and J usage is TRBJ2-1; D is perhaps TRBD1 (6 bases). Trimming stripped 2 bases from V and 8 bases from J, with 10 bases between. The CDR3 runs 13 residues. Germline CDR1 and CDR2: SGHTA and FQGTGA. Here the CDR3 reads CASSLPGVDEQFF. DNA of the CDR3: TGTGCCAGCAGCTTACCAGGGGTCGATGAGCAGTTCTTC.

J is TRBJ2-2 and V is TRBV28; 12 bases map to TRBD1. J lost 7 bases, V lost 3 bases, and 9 bases had no gene match. Germline values: CDR1 MDHEN, CDR2 SYDVKM. The CDR3 length is 17 residues. In DNA, the CDR3 is TGTGCCAGCAGTTTTCCCCCTGGGACAGGGGGCAACGGGGAGCTGTTTTTT. Its translation: CASSFPPGTGGNGELFF.

This clone was counted ten times or more. V usage is TRBV15 and J usage is TRBJ1-5; D is undetermined. The CDR3 covers 12 residues. Per germline, CDR1 LNHNV and CDR2 YYDKDF (reference sequence). V lost 3 bases and J lost 11, with 11 bases in between. Here the CDR3 reads CATSRSASAQHF. The CDR3 region has the DNA TGTGCCACCAGCAGGTCAGCATCAGCCCAGCATTTT. Full variable domain (missing parts from reference TRBV15 and TRBJ1-5): DAMVIQNPRYQVTQFGKPVTLSCSQTLNHNVMYWYQQKSSQAPKLLFHYYDKDFNNEADTPDNFQSRRPNTSFCFLDIRSPGLGDTAMYLCATSRSASAQHFGDGTRLSIL.